This T cell receptor beta chain was recorded in a study of cytomegalovirus exposure and HLA in healthy donors. Notes on the study in general: An analysis that came later showed most CMV-associated TCR beta chains appearing HLA-restricted. For most TCR beta V segments, an earlier analysis put the productive rate at about 87% or about 30% of the time.

The PCR ran on 60 Vbeta and 13 Jbeta primers. Using immunoSEQ multiplex PCR, the repertoire was profiled, and TCRdb retains in-frame clones only, with some absent. Here the sample spans under 200,000 clones, more than 65% being singletons. This CDR3 is built from 15 residues. Germline CDR1 MNHEY, CDR2 SMNVEV (reference sequence). V lost 5 bases to trimming and J lost 1 base, with 12 bases between them. With respect to this clone: The antigen remains unidentified.

The sequencing input was PBMCs. This sequence originates from a woman between 45 and 60 years old in good health and CMV-seronegative. The rearrangement uses TRBV27 and TRBJ2-1; tentatively, D is TRBD1 (6 bases). The CDR3 loop is CASSTGTTSYNEQFF. CDR3 DNA sequence: TGTGCCAGCAGTACAGGGACAACATCCTACAATGAGCAGTTCTTC.